These 14 T cell receptor beta chains came from one sample sequenced in a study of regulatory T cells in long-lasting Graves disease. The time point denotes: persistent/refractory GD, antithyroid drugs over 5 years with positive TRAb. Researchers made the TCR library from RNA that was extracted from PBMCs. Arm-PCR of CDR3 regions with iRepertoire HTBI primers generated TCR beta libraries. TCRdb re-analysed the multiplex PCR reads in MiXCR, keeping a single row per CDR3 protein. The data hold 400,000 to 500,000 distinct CDR3 sequences, with 20% observed a single time. The source material was peripheral blood mononuclear cells (PBMCs), sampled when the disease was refractory, from a patient treated with antithyroid drugs. The origin of the receptors is a female donor with Graves disease.

This chain uses TRBV3-2 with TRBJ2-3; the table calls TRBD1, which could not be checked here. TRBV3-2 is labeled a pseudogene. The CDR3 is 17 residues long. The CDR3 DNA reads as TGTGCCAGCAGCCGAATCACCTGGGGACCTAGCACAGATACGCAGTATTTT. This translates into CASSRITWGPSTDTQYF.

The chain employs TRBV29-1 and TRBJ2-4, with D uncertain. Germline CDR1 and CDR2: SQVTM and ANQGSEA. The length of the CDR3 is 12 residues. V shed 1 base and J shed 9 bases, with 10 bases lying between them. CDR3 sequence reads: CSVEVQVGIQYF. The CDR3 DNA sequence: TGCAGCGTTGAAGTGCAAGTAGGCATTCAGTACTTC.

The table lists this clonotype with many counts. The gene calls are TRBV10-1 and TRBJ2-7; no clear D gene. Germline CDR1 WNHNN, CDR2 SYGVQD (reference sequence). This CDR3 is 16 amino acids long. Between the trimmed V and J ends, which lost 0 bases and 0 bases, there was a span of 12 bases. CDR3 in DNA: TGCGCCAGCAGTGAGTCGGCCAGCGCCCCCTCCTACGAGCAGTACTTC. Translation gives CASSESASAPSYEQYF.

The chain recombines TRBV3-1 with TRBJ2-7, with unresolved D. The CDR3 sequence is 13 residues long. CDR1 and CDR2 from the germline V gene are LGHDT and YNNKEL (reference sequence). Trimming shortened V by 2 bases and J by 4 bases, and 9 bases separated the two germline ends. For the CDR3, the DNA is TGTGCCAGCAGCCAAAATGAGGAGTACGAGCAGTACTTC. Protein: CASSQNEEYEQYF.

In its sample, this clonotype was seen many times. The chain employs TRBV28 and TRBJ1-6, with D perhaps TRBD1 (6 bases). CDR3 size: 15 residues. V was pared by 6 bases and J by 9 bases, with 18 bases between. CDR1 MDHEN and CDR2 SYDVKM come from the germline V gene. DNA for the CDR3: TGTGCCAGCAGGAAGGGAGGGGGACTTGGTTCACCCCTCCACTTT. Its protein is CASRKGGGLGSPLHF. The full variable domain, rest sourced from reference TRBV28 and TRBJ1-6, is DVKVTQSSRYLVKRTGEKVFLECVQDMDHENMFWYRQDPGLGLRLIYFSYDVKMKEKGDIPEGYSVSREKKERFSLILESASTNQTSMYLCASRKGGGLGSPLHFGNGTRLTVT.

The rearrangement joins TRBV7-2 to TRBJ2-7; D is possibly TRBD2 (6 bases). There are 16 residues in the CDR3. The germline gives CDR1 SGHTA, CDR2 FQGNSA. Trimming removed 0 bases at V and 2 bases at J, with 14 bases between. Written as DNA, the CDR3 is TGTGCCAGCAGCTTAGCTAGGGCGGGATCCCCCTACGAGCAGTACTTC. The encoded protein is CASSLARAGSPYEQYF.

This clonotype was counted only a few times. The V gene is TRBV19, the J gene TRBJ1-1, with D possibly matching TRBD1 (6 bases). The germline gives CDR1 LNHDA, CDR2 SQIVND (reference sequence). Trimming stripped 1 base from V and 4 bases from J, with 13 bases between. The CDR3 contains 15 residues. CDR3 in amino acids: CASSIARGSGTEAFF. CDR3 DNA sequence: TGTGCCAGTAGTATAGCAAGGGGGTCCGGCACTGAAGCTTTCTTT.

This clonotype was detected a few times. The chain links TRBV6-1 to TRBJ2-2; TRBD2 matches at 10 bases. The CDR3 sequence is 15 residues long. CDR1 and CDR2 (germline): MNHNS, SASEGT. Trimming at V came to 8 bases and at J to 3 bases, leaving 6 bases not matched to a gene. The CDR3 is CASRLAGGYTGELFF. DNA of the CDR3: TGTGCCAGCCGTTTAGCGGGAGGTTACACCGGGGAGCTGTTTTTT.

The chain uses TRBV15 and TRBJ2-6; D may be TRBD1 (5 bases). Per the germline V gene, CDR1 is LNHNV and CDR2 is YYDKDF (reference sequence). The CDR3 totals 15 residues. Trimming pared 2 bases from V and 1 base from J, leaving 6 bases between. The chain's CDR3 is CATSRQGSGANVLTF. CDR3 DNA: TGTGCCACCAGCAGACAGGGATCTGGGGCCAACGTCCTGACTTTC. Combining the CDR3 with reference TRBV15 and TRBJ2-6 gives the whole variable domain DAMVIQNPRYQVTQFGKPVTLSCSQTLNHNVMYWYQQKSSQAPKLLFHYYDKDFNNEADTPDNFQSRRPNTSFCFLDIRSPGLGDTAMYLCATSRQGSGANVLTFGAGSRLTVL.

With regard to this clonotype: A single base separates this from a much larger clone, so it may be a read error. CDR3 protein: CASSLVGTSGMIEQYF. DNA for the CDR3: TGTGCCAGCAGCTTAGTGGGGACTAGCGGGATGATCGAGCAGTACTTC. The chain carries TRBV7-8 and TRBJ2-7; TRBD2 agrees at 13 bases. V lost 1 base and J lost 6; bases outside the gene matches: 6. CDR1 is SGHVS, CDR2 FQNEAQ, per germline. The CDR3 is 16 amino acids.

This clonotype was seen at least ten times. This sequence joins TRBV18 and TRBJ2-7; D is tentatively TRBD1 or TRBD2 (6 bases each). The V and J ends lost 3 bases and 6 bases respectively, with 21 bases between them. The CDR3 length is 16 residues. Germline V gene sequence: CDR1 KGHSH, CDR2 LQKENI. This CDR3 is CASSPKFVQGTREQYF. CDR3 coding DNA: TGTGCCAGCTCACCTAAGTTTGTGCAGGGGACTCGCGAGCAGTACTTC.

This clonotype was seen repeatedly, ten times or more. The chain employs TRBV7-8 and TRBJ1-3; 7 positions agree with TRBD1. V was pared by 5 bases and J by 7 bases, with 20 bases of the junction left unmatched. The CDR3 is 18 amino acids. Germline lookup yields CDR1 SGHVS and CDR2 FQNEAQ. The CDR3 spells CASSLRPVSQGGRNTIYF. The CDR3, as DNA: TGTGCCAGCAGCCTCCGTCCCGTCTCGCAGGGGGGCCGGAACACCATATATTTT.

The chain couples TRBV9 to TRBJ2-2; TRBD2 might be the D (5 bases). This CDR3 spans 16 amino acids. The V end lost 4 bases, the J end lost 4 bases, and 17 bases lay between the germline ends. Germline V gene data show CDR1 as SGDLS and CDR2 as YYNGEE. CDR3 sequence: CASSPGRAPGTGELFF. DNA of the CDR3: TGTGCCAGCAGCCCGGGGAGAGCTCCGGGCACCGGGGAGCTGTTTTTT.

This sequence joins TRBV6-1 and TRBJ1-1, with D uncertain. CDR1 and CDR2 from the germline V gene are MNHNS and SASEGT. The CDR3 runs to 14 residues. Trimming removed 6 bases from V and 1 base from J, with 12 bases in between. CDR3 sequence: CASRPPGPNTEAFF. For the CDR3, the DNA is TGTGCCAGCAGACCTCCGGGCCCGAACACTGAAGCTTTCTTT.